What follows describes a single TCR beta chain. These data originate in a study of T cell repertoires in cytomegalovirus infection. In TCRdb, the reads were re-called with MiXCR into one record per CDR3 protein. The repertoire has about 130,000 distinct CDR3 sequences, 8% to 9% of them found once; the top ten carry roughly a tenth. After removal of 5 bases from V and 7 bases from J, the junction contained 13 bases not matched to a gene. This CDR3 contains 15 residues. V and J are TRBV12-3 or TRBV12-4 and TRBJ1-1, with TRBD1 identical over 7 bases. The sequenced material came from PBMCs. The TCR originated in a human donor in good health (CMV status not recorded). Some clones in this sample may be carry-over from other donors' samples. Here the CDR3 reads CASSTQGTLAGEAFF. CDR3 DNA sequence: TGTGCCAGCAGTACACAGGGGACGTTGGCGGGTGAAGCTTTCTTT.